This T cell receptor (beta chain) was profiled in a study of identifying expanded T cells in peripheral blood. Sequencing was performed with immunoSEQ multiplex PCR; in TCRdb, only in-frame clones are kept and a portion is missing. This table has about 58,000 clones, about 92% appearing once. This CDR3 has 14 residues. Trimming shortened V by 2 bases and J by 2 bases, and 10 bases separated the two germline ends. Germline V gene lookup returns CDR1 SGHKS and CDR2 YYEKEE (reference sequence). The source material was blood. This clonotype originated in a person between 18 and 70 years old in good health. The chain uses TRBV5-5 and TRBJ1-2, with D maybe TRBD1 (5 bases). CDR3 region: CASSLMKGNYGYTF. The CDR3 nucleotides are TGTGCCAGCAGCTTAATGAAGGGGAACTATGGCTACACCTTC.